The rows below give T cell receptor beta chains drawn from one sample of a study of blood T cells in healthy people across ages. In TCRdb, the 5' RACE reads were re-called with MiXCR into one record per CDR3 protein. The repertoire holds around 1,000,000 distinct CDR3 sequences, with approximately 26% as singletons. This same sample was also taken into another study, of T cells of mothers and their children.

Sequencing was done on a sample of blood. The origin of the receptors is a girl aged 2 to 9 in good health. The CDR3 runs from the conserved cysteine through the conserved F or W. Fields, in order: clone size, D gene, V gene, J gene, CDR3 DNA, CDR3 protein. D genes are given only for firm matches. Clone size, where shown, is once, few, many, or a class for clones that have expanded.

abundance: NA
d_gene: TRBD1
v_gene: TRBV7-6
j_gene: TRBJ2-5
CDR3nt: TGTGCCAGCAGCTTCCTCCAGGGGGACCCCCAAGAGACCCAGTACTTC
CDR3aa: CASSFLQGDPQETQYF

abundance: NA
d_gene: NA
v_gene: TRBV12-3/TRBV12-4
j_gene: TRBJ1-3
CDR3nt: TGTGCCAGCAGCCATCATTCTGGAAACACCATATATTTT
CDR3aa: CASSHHSGNTIYF

abundance: NA
d_gene: NA
v_gene: TRBV7-9
j_gene: TRBJ2-7
CDR3nt: TGTGCCAGCAGCTTAGAGAATGACTACGAGCAGTACTTC
CDR3aa: CASSLENDYEQYF

abundance: NA
d_gene: NA
v_gene: TRBV19
j_gene: TRBJ2-5
CDR3nt: TGTGCCAGTAGTAGGTCTACCCAAAACCAAGAGACCCAGTACTTC
CDR3aa: CASSRSTQNQETQYF

abundance: NA
d_gene: NA
v_gene: TRBV5-1
j_gene: TRBJ1-2
CDR3nt: TGCGCCAGCAGCTGGGAACGACCTAACTATGGCTACACCTTC
CDR3aa: CASSWERPNYGYTF

abundance: NA
d_gene: TRBD2
v_gene: TRBV7-2
j_gene: TRBJ2-1
CDR3nt: TGTGCCAGCAGCTACAGCGGGATTGAGCAGTTCTTC
CDR3aa: CASSYSGIEQFF

abundance: NA
d_gene: TRBD1
v_gene: TRBV20-1
j_gene: TRBJ1-2
CDR3nt: TGCAGTGCTGGCGGACAGGGCATCTATGGCTACACCTTC
CDR3aa: CSAGGQGIYGYTF

abundance: NA
d_gene: TRBD1
v_gene: TRBV24-1
j_gene: TRBJ2-5
CDR3nt: TGTGCCACCAGTGGGCCGGGACAGGCTGGAGAGACCCAGTACTTC
CDR3aa: CATSGPGQAGETQYF

abundance: NA
d_gene: NA
v_gene: TRBV28
j_gene: TRBJ2-7
CDR3nt: TGTGCCAGCAGTCCTCGAGGTGTAGCGGTTATCTACGAGCAGTACTTC
CDR3aa: CASSPRGVAVIYEQYF

abundance: NA
d_gene: NA
v_gene: TRBV4-1
j_gene: TRBJ2-6
CDR3nt: TGCGCCAGCAGCCAAGGATATCCCCTTGTGTCCAACGTCCTGACTTTC
CDR3aa: CASSQGYPLVSNVLTF

abundance: few
d_gene: NA
v_gene: TRBV29-1
j_gene: TRBJ2-1
CDR3nt: TGCAGCGTTGAACGGACGGTGAATGAGCAGTTCTTC
CDR3aa: CSVERTVNEQFF

abundance: NA
d_gene: NA
v_gene: TRBV19
j_gene: TRBJ2-7
CDR3nt: TGTGCCAGTAGTATGAAGGACCCCGCGTTCTACGAGCAGTACTTC
CDR3aa: CASSMKDPAFYEQYF

abundance: NA
d_gene: TRBD1
v_gene: TRBV20-1
j_gene: TRBJ1-1
CDR3nt: TGCAGTGCTACAGGGGGAGTGGGAGTCACTGAAGCTTTCTTT
CDR3aa: CSATGGVGVTEAFF

abundance: NA
d_gene: NA
v_gene: TRBV27
j_gene: TRBJ2-5
CDR3nt: TGTGCCAGCAGTCCCCCTCAGGGAACCCAGTACTTC
CDR3aa: CASSPPQGTQYF

abundance: few
d_gene: TRBD1
v_gene: TRBV2
j_gene: TRBJ2-2
CDR3nt: TGTGCCAGCAGTGACAGGGGGCGGCTAGGTTTGACCGGGGAGCTGTTTTTT
CDR3aa: CASSDRGRLGLTGELFF

abundance: few
d_gene: TRBD2
v_gene: TRBV20-1
j_gene: TRBJ2-7
CDR3nt: TGCAGTGCTGAATCGGGACTAGCGGGTGAGCAGTACTTC
CDR3aa: CSAESGLAGEQYF

abundance: NA
d_gene: NA
v_gene: TRBV7-2
j_gene: TRBJ2-7
CDR3nt: TGTGCCAGCAGCTTAGTGGCACTCCAGGGGGGCGAGCAGTACTTC
CDR3aa: CASSLVALQGGEQYF

abundance: NA
d_gene: NA
v_gene: TRBV24-1
j_gene: TRBJ2-1
CDR3nt: TGTGCCACCAGTGATTCGGACTTAGAGCAGTTCTTC
CDR3aa: CATSDSDLEQFF

abundance: few
d_gene: NA
v_gene: TRBV7-2
j_gene: TRBJ2-7
CDR3nt: TGTGCCAGCAGCCCATATAAGGGGGGCGAGCAGTACTTC
CDR3aa: CASSPYKGGEQYF

abundance: NA
d_gene: NA
v_gene: TRBV19
j_gene: TRBJ2-4
CDR3nt: TGTGCCAGTAGTAGTGCCCGTCTAGCCAAAAACATTCAGTACTTC
CDR3aa: CASSSARLAKNIQYF

abundance: NA
d_gene: TRBD1
v_gene: TRBV7-2
j_gene: TRBJ2-1
CDR3nt: TGTGCCAGCAGCTCGACAGGGTACGTGAACAATGAGCAGTTCTTC
CDR3aa: CASSSTGYVNNEQFF

abundance: few
d_gene: NA
v_gene: TRBV7-2
j_gene: TRBJ1-2
CDR3nt: TGTGCCAGCAGCCCTGACTCGAGGACCCATGGCTACACCTTC
CDR3aa: CASSPDSRTHGYTF

abundance: few
d_gene: NA
v_gene: TRBV7-2
j_gene: TRBJ1-4
CDR3nt: TGTGCCAGCAGCTTAGGGGGGATGCCAAATGAAAAACTGTTTTTT
CDR3aa: CASSLGGMPNEKLFF

abundance: few
d_gene: NA
v_gene: TRBV5-5
j_gene: TRBJ2-4
CDR3nt: TGTGCCAGCAGCTTGGGGCCGGGCATTCAGTACTTC
CDR3aa: CASSLGPGIQYF

abundance: few
d_gene: TRBD2
v_gene: TRBV29-1
j_gene: TRBJ2-7
CDR3nt: TGCAGCGTTGCTCTCGAGGCGGGAGAAGACTACGAGCAGTACTTC
CDR3aa: CSVALEAGEDYEQYF

abundance: NA
d_gene: NA
v_gene: TRBV7-9
j_gene: TRBJ1-2
CDR3nt: TGTGCCAGCAGCCCCTACCCGGACAGCATTTATGGCTACACCTTC
CDR3aa: CASSPYPDSIYGYTF

abundance: NA
d_gene: NA
v_gene: TRBV7-8
j_gene: TRBJ2-5
CDR3nt: TGTGCCAGCAGCGGGCGGAAGGGAGAGACCCAGTACTTC
CDR3aa: CASSGRKGETQYF

abundance: few
d_gene: NA
v_gene: TRBV6-6
j_gene: TRBJ1-3
CDR3nt: TGTGCCAGCAGTTCCACCCTCGGGGGATCTGGAAACACCATATATTTT
CDR3aa: CASSSTLGGSGNTIYF

abundance: few
d_gene: TRBD2
v_gene: TRBV29-1
j_gene: TRBJ2-3
CDR3nt: TGCAGCGTTGAAGCACTAGCGGCAGATACGCAGTATTTT
CDR3aa: CSVEALAADTQYF